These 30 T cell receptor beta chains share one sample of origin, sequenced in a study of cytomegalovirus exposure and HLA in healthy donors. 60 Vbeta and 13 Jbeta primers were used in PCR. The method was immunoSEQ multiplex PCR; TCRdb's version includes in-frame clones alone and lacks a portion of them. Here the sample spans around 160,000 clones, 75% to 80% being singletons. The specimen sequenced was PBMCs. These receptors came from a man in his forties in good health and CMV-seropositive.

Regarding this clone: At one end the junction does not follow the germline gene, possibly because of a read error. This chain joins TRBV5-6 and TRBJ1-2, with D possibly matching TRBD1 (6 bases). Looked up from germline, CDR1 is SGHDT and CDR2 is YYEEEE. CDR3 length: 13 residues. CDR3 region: CASTLEQGNGYTF. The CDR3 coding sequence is TGTGCCAGCACCTTGGAACAGGGAAATGGCTACACCTTC.

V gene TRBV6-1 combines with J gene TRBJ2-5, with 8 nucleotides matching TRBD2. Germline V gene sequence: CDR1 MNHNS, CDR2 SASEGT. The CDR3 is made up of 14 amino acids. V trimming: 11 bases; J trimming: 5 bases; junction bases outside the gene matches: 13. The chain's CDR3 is CAHSGAGVRETQYF. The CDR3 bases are TGTGCCCACTCGGGAGCGGGAGTAAGGGAGACCCAGTACTTC.

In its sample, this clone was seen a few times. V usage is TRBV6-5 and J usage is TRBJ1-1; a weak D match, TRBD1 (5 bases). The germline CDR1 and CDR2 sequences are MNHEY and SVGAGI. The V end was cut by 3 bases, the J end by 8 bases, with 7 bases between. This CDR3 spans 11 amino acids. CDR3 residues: CASSYGAEAFF. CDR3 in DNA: TGTGCCAGCAGTTATGGGGCGGAAGCTTTCTTT.

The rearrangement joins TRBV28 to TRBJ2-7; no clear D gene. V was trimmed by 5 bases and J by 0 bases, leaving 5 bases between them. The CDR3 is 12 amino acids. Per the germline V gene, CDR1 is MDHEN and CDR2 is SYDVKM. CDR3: CASSVSSYEQYF. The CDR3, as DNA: TGTGCCAGCAGTGTTAGCTCCTACGAGCAGTACTTC. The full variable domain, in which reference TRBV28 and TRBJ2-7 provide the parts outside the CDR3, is DVKVTQSSRYLVKRTGEKVFLECVQDMDHENMFWYRQDPGLGLRLIYFSYDVKMKEKGDIPEGYSVSREKKERFSLILESASTNQTSMYLCASSVSSYEQYFGPGTRLTVT.

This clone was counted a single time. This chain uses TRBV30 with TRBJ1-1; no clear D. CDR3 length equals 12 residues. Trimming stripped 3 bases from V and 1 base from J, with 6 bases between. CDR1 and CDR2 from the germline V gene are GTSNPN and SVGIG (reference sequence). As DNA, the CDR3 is TGTGCCTGGAGGCCCGGGAACACTGAAGCTTTCTTT. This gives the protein CAWRPGNTEAFF.

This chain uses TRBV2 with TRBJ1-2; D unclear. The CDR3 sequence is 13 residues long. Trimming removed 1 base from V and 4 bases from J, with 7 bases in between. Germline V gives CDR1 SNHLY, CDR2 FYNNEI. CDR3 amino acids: CASSEVGTYGYTF. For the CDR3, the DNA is TGTGCCAGCAGTGAAGTGGGCACCTATGGCTACACCTTC.

CDR3 coding DNA: TGTGCCAGCAGCGTAGGACTAGCGGGGTCTAATGAGCAGTTCTTC. Amino acids: CASSVGLAGSNEQFF. J is TRBJ2-1 and V is TRBV9, with 11 positions matching TRBD2. CDR1 is SGDLS, CDR2 YYNGEE, per germline. The trim removed 0 bases at V and 7 bases at J, leaving 3 bases unmatched. The CDR3 has 15 amino acids.

The CDR3 nucleotides read TGCGCCAGCAGCTTGGCGCTGGGACAGCCGGCCTATGGCTACACCTTC. It encodes CASSLALGQPAYGYTF. This chain joins TRBV5-1 and TRBJ1-2, with 7 bases aligning to TRBD1. The CDR3 extends over 16 amino acids. Trimming removed 0 bases from V and 4 bases from J; junction bases left unmatched: 9. Germline CDR1 SGHRS, CDR2 YFSETQ.

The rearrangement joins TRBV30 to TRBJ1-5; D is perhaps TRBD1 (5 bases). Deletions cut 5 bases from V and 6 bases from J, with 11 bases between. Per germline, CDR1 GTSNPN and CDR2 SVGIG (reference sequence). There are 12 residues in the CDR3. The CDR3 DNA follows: TGTGCCTGGGCCGGTAGGGGTCAGCCCCAGCATTTT. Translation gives CAWAGRGQPQHF.

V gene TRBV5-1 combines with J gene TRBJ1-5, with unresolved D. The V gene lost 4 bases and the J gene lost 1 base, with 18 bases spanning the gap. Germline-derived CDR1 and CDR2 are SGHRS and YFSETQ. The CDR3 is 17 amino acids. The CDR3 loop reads CASSPTPTGSSNQPQHF. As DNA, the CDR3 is TGCGCCAGCAGCCCGACCCCGACTGGATCCAGCAATCAGCCCCAGCATTTT. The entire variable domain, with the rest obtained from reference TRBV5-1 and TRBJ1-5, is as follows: KAGVTQTPRYLIKTRGQQVTLSCSPISGHRSVSWYQQTPGQGLQFLFEYFSETQRNKGNFPGRFSGRQFSNSRSEMNVSTLELGDSALYLCASSPTPTGSSNQPQHFGDGTRLSIL.

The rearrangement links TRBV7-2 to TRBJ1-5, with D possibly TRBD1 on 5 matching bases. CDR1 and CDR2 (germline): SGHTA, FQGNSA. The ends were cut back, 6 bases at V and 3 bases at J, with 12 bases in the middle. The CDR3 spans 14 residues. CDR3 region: CASRDNRNNQPQHF. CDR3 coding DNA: TGTGCCAGCAGGGATAACAGGAACAATCAGCCCCAGCATTTT.

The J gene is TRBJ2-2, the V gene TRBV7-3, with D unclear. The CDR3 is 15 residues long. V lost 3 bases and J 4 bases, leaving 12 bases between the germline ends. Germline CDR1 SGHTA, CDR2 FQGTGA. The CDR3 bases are TGTGCCAGCAGCTTGAACTATCTTCCCACCGGGGAGCTGTTTTTT. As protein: CASSLNYLPTGELFF.

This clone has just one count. This CDR3 is CASSSTGTDGELFF. CDR3 bases: TGTGCCAGCAGTTCCACAGGGACAGACGGGGAGCTGTTTTTT. The chain carries TRBV27 and TRBJ2-2; 7 bases align to TRBD1. CDR3 size: 14 residues. Germline CDR1 reads MNHEY; CDR2 reads SMNVEV (reference sequence). Trimming at V came to 4 bases and at J to 7 bases, leaving 6 bases not matched to a gene.

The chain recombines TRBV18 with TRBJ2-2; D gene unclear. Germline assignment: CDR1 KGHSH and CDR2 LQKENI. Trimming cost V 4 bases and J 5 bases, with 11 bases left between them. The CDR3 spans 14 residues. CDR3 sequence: CASSRVATTGELFF. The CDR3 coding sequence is TGTGCCAGCTCACGGGTAGCTACGACCGGGGAGCTGTTTTTT.

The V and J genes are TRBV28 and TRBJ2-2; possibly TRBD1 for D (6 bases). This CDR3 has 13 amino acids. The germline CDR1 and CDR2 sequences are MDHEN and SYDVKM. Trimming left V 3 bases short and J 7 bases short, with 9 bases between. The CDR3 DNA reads TGTGCCAGCAGTTTTCAGGACAGCGGGGAGCTGTTTTTT. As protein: CASSFQDSGELFF.

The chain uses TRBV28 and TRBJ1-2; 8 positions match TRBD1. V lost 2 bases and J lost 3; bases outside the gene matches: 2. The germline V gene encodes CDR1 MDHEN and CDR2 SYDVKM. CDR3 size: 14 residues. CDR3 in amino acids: CASSLTTGDYGYTF. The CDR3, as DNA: TGTGCCAGCAGTTTAACGACAGGGGACTATGGCTACACCTTC.

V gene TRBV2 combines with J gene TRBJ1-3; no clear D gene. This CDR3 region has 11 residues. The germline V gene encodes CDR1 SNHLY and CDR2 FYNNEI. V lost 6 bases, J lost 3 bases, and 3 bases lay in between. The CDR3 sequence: CASSHGNTIYF. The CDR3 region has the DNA TGTGCCAGCAGCCATGGAAACACCATATATTTT.

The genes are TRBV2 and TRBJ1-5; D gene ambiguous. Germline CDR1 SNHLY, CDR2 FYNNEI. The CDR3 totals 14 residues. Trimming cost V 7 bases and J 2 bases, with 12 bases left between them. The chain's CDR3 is CASNQAFGNQPQHF. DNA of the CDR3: TGTGCCAGCAACCAAGCTTTCGGCAATCAGCCCCAGCATTTT.

CDR3 sequence reads: CASSPTSGRWETQYF. The CDR3 DNA follows: TGTGCCAGCAGTCCTACTAGCGGGAGGTGGGAGACCCAGTACTTC. The chain joins TRBV7-9 to TRBJ2-5, with 12 nucleotides matching TRBD2. The CDR3 sequence is 15 residues long. Germline V gene sequence: CDR1 SEHNR, CDR2 FQNEAQ (reference sequence). The V gene end was trimmed by 6 bases and the J gene end by 5 bases; junction bases not matched to a gene: 7.

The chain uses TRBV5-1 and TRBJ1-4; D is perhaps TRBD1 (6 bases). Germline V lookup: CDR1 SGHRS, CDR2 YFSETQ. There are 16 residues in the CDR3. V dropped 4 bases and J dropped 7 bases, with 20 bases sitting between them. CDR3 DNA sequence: TGCGCCAGCAGCCCGGGGACCCAAGGGGGTAGTGAAAAACTGTTTTTT. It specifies CASSPGTQGGSEKLFF.

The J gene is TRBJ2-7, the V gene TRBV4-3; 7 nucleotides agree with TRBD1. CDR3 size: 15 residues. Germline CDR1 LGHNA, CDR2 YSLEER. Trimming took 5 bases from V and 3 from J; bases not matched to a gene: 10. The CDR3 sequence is CASSTRDSTSYEQYF. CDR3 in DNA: TGCGCCAGCAGCACCCGGGACAGTACGAGCTACGAGCAGTACTTC.

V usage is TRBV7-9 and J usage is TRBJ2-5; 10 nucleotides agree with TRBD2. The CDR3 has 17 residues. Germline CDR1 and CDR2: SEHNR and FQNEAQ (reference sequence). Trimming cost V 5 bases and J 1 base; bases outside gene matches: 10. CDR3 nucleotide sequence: TGTGCCAGCAGCCCTTCGTTAGCGGGAGGTCTCCAAGAGACCCAGTACTTC. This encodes CASSPSLAGGLQETQYF.

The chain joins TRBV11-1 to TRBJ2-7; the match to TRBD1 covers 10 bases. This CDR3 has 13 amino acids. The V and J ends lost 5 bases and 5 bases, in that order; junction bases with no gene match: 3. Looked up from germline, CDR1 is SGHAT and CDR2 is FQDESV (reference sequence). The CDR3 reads CASSLGQGNEQYF. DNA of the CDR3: TGTGCCAGCAGCCTGGGACAGGGGAACGAGCAGTACTTC.

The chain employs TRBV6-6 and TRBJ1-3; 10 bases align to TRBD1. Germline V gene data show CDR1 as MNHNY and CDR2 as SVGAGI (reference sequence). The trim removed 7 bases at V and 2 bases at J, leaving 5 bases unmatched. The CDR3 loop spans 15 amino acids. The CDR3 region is CASTDGTGAGNTIYF. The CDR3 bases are TGTGCCAGCACCGACGGGACAGGGGCTGGAAACACCATATATTTT.

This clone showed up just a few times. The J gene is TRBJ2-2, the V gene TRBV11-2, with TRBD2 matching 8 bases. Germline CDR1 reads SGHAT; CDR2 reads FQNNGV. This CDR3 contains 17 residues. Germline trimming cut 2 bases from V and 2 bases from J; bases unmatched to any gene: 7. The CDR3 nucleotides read TGTGCCAGCAGCTTATGGGTTAGCGGGGTTAACACCGGGGAGCTGTTTTTT. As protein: CASSLWVSGVNTGELFF.

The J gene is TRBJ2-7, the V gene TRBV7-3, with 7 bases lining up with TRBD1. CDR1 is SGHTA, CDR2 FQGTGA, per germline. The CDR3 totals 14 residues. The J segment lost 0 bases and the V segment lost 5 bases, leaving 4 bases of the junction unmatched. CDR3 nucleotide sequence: TGTGCCAGCAGCGAAGGACAGGACTCCTACGAGCAGTACTTC. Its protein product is CASSEGQDSYEQYF.

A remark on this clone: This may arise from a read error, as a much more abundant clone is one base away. The DNA for the CDR3 is TGTGCCAGCATTTTTCGAGCCGCTACTCCGTCCACTGAAGCTTTCTTT. It is translated as CASIFRAATPSTEAFF. This chain links TRBV27 with TRBJ1-1, with unresolved D. The CDR3 has 16 residues. Per the germline V gene, CDR1 is MNHEY and CDR2 is SMNVEV (reference sequence). V lost 7 bases to trimming and J lost 4 bases, with 22 bases between them.

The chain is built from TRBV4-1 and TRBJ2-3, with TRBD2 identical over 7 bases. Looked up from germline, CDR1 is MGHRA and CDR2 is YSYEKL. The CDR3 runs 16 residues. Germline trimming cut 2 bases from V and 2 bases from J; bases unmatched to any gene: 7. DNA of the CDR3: TGCGCCAGCAGCCAACCAAAGCGGGGCTACACAGATACGCAGTATTTT. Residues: CASSQPKRGYTDTQYF.

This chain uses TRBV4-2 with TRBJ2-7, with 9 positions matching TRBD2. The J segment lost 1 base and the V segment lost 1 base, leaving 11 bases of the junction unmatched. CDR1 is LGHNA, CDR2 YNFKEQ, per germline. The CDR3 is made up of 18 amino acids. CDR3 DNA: TGTGCCAGCAGCCAAGGCCGCTCTGGACTAGCGACGTCCTACGAGCAGTACTTC. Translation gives CASSQGRSGLATSYEQYF.

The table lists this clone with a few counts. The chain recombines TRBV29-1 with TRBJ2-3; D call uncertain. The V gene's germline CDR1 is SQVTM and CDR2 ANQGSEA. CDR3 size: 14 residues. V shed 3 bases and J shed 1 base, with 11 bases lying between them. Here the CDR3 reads CSVERISGTDTQYF. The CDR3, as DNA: TGCAGCGTTGAGCGGATTAGTGGCACAGATACGCAGTATTTT.